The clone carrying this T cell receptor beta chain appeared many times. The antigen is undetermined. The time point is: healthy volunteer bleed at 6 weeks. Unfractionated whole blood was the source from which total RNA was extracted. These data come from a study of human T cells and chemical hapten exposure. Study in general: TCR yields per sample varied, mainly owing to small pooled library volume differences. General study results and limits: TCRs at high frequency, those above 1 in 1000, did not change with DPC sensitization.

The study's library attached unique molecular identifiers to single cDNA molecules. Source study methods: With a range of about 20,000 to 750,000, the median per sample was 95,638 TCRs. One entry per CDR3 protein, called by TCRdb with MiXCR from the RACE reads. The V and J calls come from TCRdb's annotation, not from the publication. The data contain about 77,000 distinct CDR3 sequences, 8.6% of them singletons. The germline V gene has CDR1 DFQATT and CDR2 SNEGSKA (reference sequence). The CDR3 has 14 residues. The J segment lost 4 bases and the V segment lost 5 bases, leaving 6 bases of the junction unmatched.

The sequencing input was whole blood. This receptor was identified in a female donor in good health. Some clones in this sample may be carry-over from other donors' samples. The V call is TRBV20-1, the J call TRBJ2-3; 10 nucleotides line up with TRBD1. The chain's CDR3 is CSAPGQGLADTQYF. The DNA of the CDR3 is TGCAGTGCTCCGGGACAGGGGTTAGCAGATACGCAGTATTTT.